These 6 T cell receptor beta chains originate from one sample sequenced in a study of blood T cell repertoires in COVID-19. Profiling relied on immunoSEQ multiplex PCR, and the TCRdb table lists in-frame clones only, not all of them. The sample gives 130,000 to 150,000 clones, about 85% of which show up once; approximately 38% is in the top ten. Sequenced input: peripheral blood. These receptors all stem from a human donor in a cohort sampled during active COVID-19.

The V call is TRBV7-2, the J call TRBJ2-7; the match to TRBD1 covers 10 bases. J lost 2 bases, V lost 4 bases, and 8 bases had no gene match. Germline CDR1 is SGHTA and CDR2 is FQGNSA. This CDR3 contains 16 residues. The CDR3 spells CASSSPGTGDPYEQYF. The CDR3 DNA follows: TGTGCCAGCAGCTCCCCCGGGACAGGGGATCCCTACGAGCAGTACTTC.

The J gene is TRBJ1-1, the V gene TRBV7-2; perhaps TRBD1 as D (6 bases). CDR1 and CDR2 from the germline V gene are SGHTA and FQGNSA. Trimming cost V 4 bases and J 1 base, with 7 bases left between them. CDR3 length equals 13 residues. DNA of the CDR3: TGTGCCAGCAGCTCGACAGGGAACACTGAAGCTTTCTTT. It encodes CASSSTGNTEAFF.

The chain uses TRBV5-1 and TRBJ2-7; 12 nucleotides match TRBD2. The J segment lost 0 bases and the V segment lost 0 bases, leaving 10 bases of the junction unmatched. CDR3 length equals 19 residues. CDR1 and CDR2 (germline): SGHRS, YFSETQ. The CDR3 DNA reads TGCGCCAGCAGCTTGGGGCCACAGGGACTAGCGGGTTTCTCCTACGAGCAGTACTTC. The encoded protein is CASSLGPQGLAGFSYEQYF.

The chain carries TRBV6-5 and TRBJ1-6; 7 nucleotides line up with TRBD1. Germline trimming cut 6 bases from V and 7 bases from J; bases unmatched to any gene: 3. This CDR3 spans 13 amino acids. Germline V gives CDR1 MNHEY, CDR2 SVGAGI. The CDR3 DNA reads TGTGCCAGCAGCCGGGACAGCAATTCACCCCTCCACTTT. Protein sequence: CASSRDSNSPLHF.

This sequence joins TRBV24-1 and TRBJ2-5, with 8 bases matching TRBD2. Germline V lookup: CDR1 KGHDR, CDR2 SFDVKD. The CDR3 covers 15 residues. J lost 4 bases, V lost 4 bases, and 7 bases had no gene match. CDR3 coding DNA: TGTGCCACCAGTGACCCGCGGGGGGAGGGAGAGACCCAGTACTTC. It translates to CATSDPRGEGETQYF.

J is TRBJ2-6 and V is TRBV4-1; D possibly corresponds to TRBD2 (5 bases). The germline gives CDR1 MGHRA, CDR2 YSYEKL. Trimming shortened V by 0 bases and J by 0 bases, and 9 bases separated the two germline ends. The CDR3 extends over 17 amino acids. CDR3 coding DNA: TGCGCCAGCAGCCAAGAAGGGAGCAGCTCTGGGGCCAACGTCCTGACTTTC. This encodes CASSQEGSSSGANVLTF.